This paragraph reports one T cell receptor (beta chain). Trimming stripped 8 bases from V and 3 bases from J, with 14 bases between. This CDR3 has 13 amino acids. In germline, CDR1 is MDHEN, CDR2 SYDVKM. This record belongs to a study of technical replicates of blood from a handful of donors. The data were produced by immunoSEQ multiplex PCR, yet TCRdb's version contains in-frame clones alone and is incomplete. The sample lists 70,000 to 75,000 clones; approximately 95% were seen once. The receptor was derived from a human donor in good health. The V call is TRBV28, the J call TRBJ2-7, with TRBD1 as a possible D gene (6 bases). The sequencing sample was made of T cells isolated from PBMCs. The CDR3 loop reads CASAHGGGYEQYF. DNA of the CDR3: TGTGCCAGCGCCCATGGGGGCGGCTACGAGCAGTACTTC.